This T cell receptor (beta chain) was profiled in a study of PD-L1 blockade in urothelial cancer. Study-wide results and caveats: In blood at 3 weeks, tumor-associated clones expanded more among patients with durable benefit.

On this clone: The antigen remains unidentified.

PCRs each included synthetic TCR analog templates spiked in. TCRdb keeps only in-frame clones here, not all; method: immunoSEQ multiplex PCR. The table has 60,000 to 80,000 clones, about nine tenths seen once. Germline V gene lookup returns CDR1 SGHNT and CDR2 YYREEE (reference sequence). The CDR3 contains 14 residues. V shed 4 bases and J shed 13 bases, with 21 bases lying between them. Time point noted: peripheral blood 6 weeks after treatment start. Disease in patients was locally advanced or metastatic urothelial carcinoma. The sequencing used PBMCs, collected around atezolizumab (anti-PD-L1) treatment. The receptor was isolated from a man aged 60 to 69 with urothelial cancer. This rearrangement joins TRBV5-4 to TRBJ2-1; a weak D match, TRBD1 (6 bases). The CDR3 is CASSILNGQSSQFF. The CDR3 coding sequence is TGTGCCAGCAGCATCCTCAATGGACAGTCATCTCAGTTCTTC.